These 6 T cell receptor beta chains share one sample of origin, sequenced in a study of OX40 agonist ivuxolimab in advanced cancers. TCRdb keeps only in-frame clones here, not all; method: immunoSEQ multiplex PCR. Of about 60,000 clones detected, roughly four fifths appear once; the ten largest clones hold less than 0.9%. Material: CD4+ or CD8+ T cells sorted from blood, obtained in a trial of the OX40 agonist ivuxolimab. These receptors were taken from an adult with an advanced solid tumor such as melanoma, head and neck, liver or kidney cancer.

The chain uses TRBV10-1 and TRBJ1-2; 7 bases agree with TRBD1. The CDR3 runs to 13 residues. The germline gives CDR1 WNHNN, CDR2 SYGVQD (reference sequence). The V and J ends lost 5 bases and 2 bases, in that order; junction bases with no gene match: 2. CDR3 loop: CASSRGQNYGYTF. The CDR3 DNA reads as TGCGCCAGCAGTCGGGGACAGAACTATGGCTACACCTTC.

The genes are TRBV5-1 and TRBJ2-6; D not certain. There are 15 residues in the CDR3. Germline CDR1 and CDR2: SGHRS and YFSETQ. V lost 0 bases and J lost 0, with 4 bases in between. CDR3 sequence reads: CASSLDSSGANVLTF. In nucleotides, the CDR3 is TGCGCCAGCAGCTTGGACTCCTCTGGGGCCAACGTCCTGACTTTC.

CDR3 in DNA: TGTGCCATCAGTGGAGGACAGGGTATATCGGTGAACACTGAAGCTTTCTTT. Translation: CAISGGQGISVNTEAFF. The chain joins TRBV10-3 to TRBJ1-1; 8 bases match TRBD1. The CDR3 extends over 17 amino acids. CDR1 and CDR2 from the germline V gene are ENHRY and SYGVKD. Trimming took 4 bases from V and 0 from J; bases not matched to a gene: 10.

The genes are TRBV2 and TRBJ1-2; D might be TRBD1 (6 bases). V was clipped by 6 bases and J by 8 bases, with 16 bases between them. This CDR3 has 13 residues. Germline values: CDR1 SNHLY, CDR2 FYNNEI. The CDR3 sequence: CASRDQGIGGYTF. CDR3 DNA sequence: TGTGCCAGCAGGGACCAGGGGATCGGAGGCTACACCTTC.

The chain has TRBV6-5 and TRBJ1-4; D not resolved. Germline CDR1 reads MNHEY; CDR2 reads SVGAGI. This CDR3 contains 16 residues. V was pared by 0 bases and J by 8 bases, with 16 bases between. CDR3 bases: TGTGCCAGCAGTTACTCGAAGGGAAGGCTCGGCGAAAAACTGTTTTTT. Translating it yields CASSYSKGRLGEKLFF.

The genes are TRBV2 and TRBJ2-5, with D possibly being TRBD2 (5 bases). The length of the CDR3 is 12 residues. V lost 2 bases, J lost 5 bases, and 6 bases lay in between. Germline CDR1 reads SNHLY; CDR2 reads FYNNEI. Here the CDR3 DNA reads TGTGCCAGCAGTGAACTAGCCGAGACCCAGTACTTC. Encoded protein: CASSELAETQYF.